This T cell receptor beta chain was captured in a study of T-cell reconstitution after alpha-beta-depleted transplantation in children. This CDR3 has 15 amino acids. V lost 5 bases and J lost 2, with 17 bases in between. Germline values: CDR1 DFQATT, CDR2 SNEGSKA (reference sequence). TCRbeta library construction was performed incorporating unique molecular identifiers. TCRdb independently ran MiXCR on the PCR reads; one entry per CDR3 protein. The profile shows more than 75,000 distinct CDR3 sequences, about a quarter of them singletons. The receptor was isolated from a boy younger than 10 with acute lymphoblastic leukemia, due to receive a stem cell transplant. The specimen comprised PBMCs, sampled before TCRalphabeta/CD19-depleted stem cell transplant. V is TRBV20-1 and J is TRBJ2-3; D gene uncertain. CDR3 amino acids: CSAYTGQGVTDTQYF. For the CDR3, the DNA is TGCAGTGCTTATACCGGCCAAGGAGTCACAGATACGCAGTATTTT.